The T cell receptor (beta chain) described here comes from a study of blood T cells in healthy people across ages. In this sample, this clonotype turned up a few times. Alongside a J-beta primer mix, a sample-barcoded 5' primer served in a second PCR lasting about 6 to 12 cycles. TCRdb redid the calling of the 5' RACE reads with MiXCR, one entry per CDR3 protein. The sample includes 700,000 to 850,000 distinct CDR3 sequences, roughly 53% seen only once; the top ten take about 38%. Germline V gene data show CDR1 as KGHDR and CDR2 as SFDVKD. V trimming: 4 bases; J trimming: 1 base; junction bases outside the gene matches: 2. The CDR3 is 14 amino acids.

The chain has TRBV24-1 and TRBJ1-2, with 7 bases lining up with TRBD1. The clonotype comes from an older man in good health. Sequencing was done on a sample of blood. CDR3 bases: TGTGCCACCAGTGACTCAGGGGGTAACTATGGCTACACCTTC. It codes for CATSDSGGNYGYTF.